This TCR beta chain comes out of a study of OX40 agonist ivuxolimab in advanced cancers. Background on the study: Ivuxolimab is an agonistic anti-OX40 (CD134) antibody, and patients were treated with it. Patients were treated with intravenous ivuxolimab, dosed at 0.01 to 10 mg/kg and infused every 2 weeks. Among those enrolled, mean age was approximately 60 years (range roughly 23 to 90) and 82.7% were male. Study results and limitations: Dosing at 0.1 to 3.0 mg/kg was accompanied by clonal expansion of CD4+ and CD8+ blood T cells by week 6.

TCRdb keeps only in-frame clones here, not all; method: immunoSEQ multiplex PCR. The sample has about 34,000 clones; around 83% are singletons. As for this clone: Its cognate antigen is unknown.

The sample consisted of CD4+ or CD8+ T cells sorted from blood, taken in a trial of the OX40 agonist ivuxolimab. This receptor was taken from an adult with an advanced solid tumor such as melanoma, head and neck, liver or kidney cancer.

The CDR3 DNA follows: TGTGCCAGCAGCTTAGCAGGGGTCGGGGAAAAACTGTTTTTT. Translated: CASSLAGVGEKLFF. The chain employs TRBV7-7 and TRBJ1-4; perhaps TRBD1 as D (5 bases). With 0 bases removed from V and 8 bases from J, the gap between germline ends came to 10 bases. CDR1 and CDR2 from the germline V gene are SSHAT and FNYEAQ (reference sequence). This CDR3 is 14 amino acids long.